Listed below are T cell receptor beta chains from one sample, sequenced in a study of blood T cell repertoires in COVID-19. Sequencing used immunoSEQ multiplex PCR; TCRdb keeps in-frame clones, though not all of them. Here the sample spans a few hundred thousand clones, 70% to 85% being singletons. Sequencing input: peripheral blood. The receptors here all came from a woman in her thirties or forties who had recovered from COVID-19. Each CDR3 is given with its conserved first and last residue. D genes are given only for firm matches. The size entry is marked missing in some rows and otherwise reads once, few, many or a size class.

TRBV6-6	TRBJ1-4	.	TRBD1	TGTGCCAGCAGTGCAAGGACAGGGGGCGATGAAAAACTGTTTTTT	CASSARTGGDEKLFF
TRBV9	TRBJ2-3	.	TRBD2	TGTGCCAGCAGCGTAGAGGGTAGCGGGGTTCACGGTACAGATACGCAGTATTTT	CASSVEGSGVHGTDTQYF
TRBV5-4	TRBJ2-7	.	.	TGTGCCAGCAGCTTGGATAAAGCAGGATTCTACGAGCAGTACTTC	CASSLDKAGFYEQYF
TRBV6-5	TRBJ2-7	.	.	TGTGCCAGCAGAGATACACCCGCCGACGAGCAGTACTTC	CASRDTPADEQYF
TRBV6-7	TRBJ2-3	.	TRBD2	TGTGCCAGCAGTTACTCGACTAGCGGGGGCCCTACAGATACGCAGTATTTT	CASSYSTSGGPTDTQYF
TRBV28	TRBJ2-7	.	.	TGTGCCAGCAGCCAGGGTTGGTACGAGCAGTACTTC	CASSQGWYEQYF
TRBV2	TRBJ1-2	few	TRBD1	TGTGCCAGCATGGGACAGGGAAACTATGGCTACACCTTC	CASMGQGNYGYTF
TRBV5-4	TRBJ1-2	.	.	TGTGCCAGCAGCGGCGGTGGAGGTTTTTGGGACTACACCTTC	CASSGGGGFWDYTF
TRBV5-4	TRBJ1-3	.	.	TGTGCCAGCAGCTTGTGGAGTTCCGGAAACACCATATATTTT	CASSLWSSGNTIYF
TRBV19	TRBJ1-1	.	TRBD1	TGTGCCAGTAGTGCACAGGGGGCGACTGAAGCTTTCTTT	CASSAQGATEAFF
TRBV5-8	TRBJ1-4	.	.	TGTGCCAGCAGCCGGTGGGACAAGGTTGCAACTAATGAAAAACTGTTTTTT	CASSRWDKVATNEKLFF
TRBV11-3	TRBJ1-1	.	TRBD1	TGTGCCAGCAGCCGCAGGGGGGTAGGGATGAACACTGAAGCTTTCTTT	CASSRRGVGMNTEAFF
TRBV11-2	TRBJ1-1	.	TRBD1	TGTGCCAGCAGCCCCCCCGGGACAGGGGGAACTGAAGCTTTCTTT	CASSPPGTGGTEAFF
TRBV7-9	TRBJ2-7	.	.	TGTGCCAGCAGCTTAGCCTACTACGAGCAGTACTTC	CASSLAYYEQYF
TRBV19	TRBJ1-2	.	.	TGTGCCAGTAGTATGGGCTTGGCTAACTATGGCTACACCTTC	CASSMGLANYGYTF
TRBV6-4	TRBJ1-1	.	.	TGTGCCAGCACCCTTAAGCCTACAGCCACGTGGAACACTGAAGCTTTCTTT	CASTLKPTATWNTEAFF
TRBV30	TRBJ2-3	.	.	TGTGCCTGGAGTGTGGGGGGGCCTCAGCCAGATACGCAGTATTTT	CAWSVGGPQPDTQYF
TRBV20-1	TRBJ2-5	.	TRBD2	TGCAGTGCTAGTCTGACTAGCGGGGGCGAGACCCAGTACTTC	CSASLTSGGETQYF
TRBV29-1	TRBJ1-1	.	.	TGCAGCGTTGAGGGAGAAGAAAACACTGAAGCTTTCTTT	CSVEGEENTEAFF
TRBV7-9	TRBJ2-3	.	.	TGTGCCAGCAGCTTAGCCCTACCCCCAGATACGCAGTATTTT	CASSLALPPDTQYF
TRBV19	TRBJ2-4	.	TRBD1	TGTGCCAGTAGTATCAACAGGGGGCCCGGGGACATTCAGTACTTC	CASSINRGPGDIQYF
TRBV7-2	TRBJ2-1	.	TRBD1	TGTGCCAGCAGCTCGCCGGGCAGGGGGCTTACTGAGCAGTTCTTC	CASSSPGRGLTEQFF
TRBV12-3/TRBV12-4	TRBJ2-1	.	.	TGTGCCAGCAGTTTCAGCCCAAAGCGAATCCAGTTCTTC	CASSFSPKRIQFF
TRBV9	TRBJ1-2	.	.	TGTGCCAGCAGCGTAGATCCAGGGGATAATGGCTACACCTTC	CASSVDPGDNGYTF
TRBV7-2	TRBJ2-5	.	.	TGTGCCAGCAGCTCCCGGCAGGCTGGGGAGACCCAGTACTTC	CASSSRQAGETQYF
TRBV19	TRBJ2-2	.	.	TGTGCCAGTAGTATAGACAGGGACACCGGGGAGCTGTTTTTT	CASSIDRDTGELFF
TRBV5-1	TRBJ2-5	.	.	TGCGCCAGCAGCTTAGGACTCCAAGAGACCCAGTACTTC	CASSLGLQETQYF
TRBV7-2	TRBJ2-7	.	.	TGTGCCAGCAGCTTGCCCTATGGCGGGGTTAACTACGAGCAGTACTTC	CASSLPYGGVNYEQYF
TRBV7-2	TRBJ1-2	.	.	TGTGCCAGCAGCTTAGCGCCCAGGGCAGGTGGCTACACCTTC	CASSLAPRAGGYTF
TRBV7-9	TRBJ2-7	.	TRBD2	TGTGCCAGCAGCTTCGCGACGGGGGGTGGGCAGTACTTC	CASSFATGGGQYF